The next 27 T cell receptor beta chains were all read from a single sample in a study of cytomegalovirus exposure and HLA in healthy donors. Profiling relied on immunoSEQ multiplex PCR, and the TCRdb table lists in-frame clones only, not all of them. The sample gives 250,000 to 300,000 clones, about 86% of which show up once; 0.9% to 1.1% is in the top ten. Input material: PBMCs. The receptors derive from a young woman in good health and CMV-seronegative.

The chain is built from TRBV5-4 and TRBJ2-7; D possibly corresponds to TRBD2 (5 bases). This CDR3 is 14 amino acids long. From germline, CDR1 is SGHNT and CDR2 YYREEE (reference sequence). V lost 4 bases and J lost 1, with 12 bases in between. The chain's CDR3 is CASSIGAESYEQYF. CDR3 bases: TGTGCCAGCAGCATCGGAGCGGAATCCTACGAGCAGTACTTC.

The chain recombines TRBV5-1 with TRBJ1-1, with a weak D call TRBD1 (6 bases). The V gene lost 0 bases and the J gene lost 1 base, with 13 bases spanning the gap. This CDR3 comprises 16 residues. Germline V gene lookup returns CDR1 SGHRS and CDR2 YFSETQ. Here the CDR3 reads CASSLVSGQRNTEAFF. The CDR3, as DNA: TGCGCCAGCAGCTTGGTGTCCGGACAGCGGAACACTGAAGCTTTCTTT.

The J gene is TRBJ2-1, the V gene TRBV5-6; the D gene is possibly TRBD1 (5 bases). The V and J ends lost 0 bases and 5 bases respectively, with 6 bases between them. The germline V gene encodes CDR1 SGHDT and CDR2 YYEEEE. This CDR3 is 13 amino acids long. In DNA form, the CDR3 reads TGTGCCAGCAGCTTGGACAGGAACAATGAGCAGTTCTTC. Amino acid sequence: CASSLDRNNEQFF.

This clone has just one count. The J gene is TRBJ2-2, the V gene TRBV4-3; D unresolved. V was trimmed by 0 bases and J by 5 bases, leaving 10 bases between them. The germline gives CDR1 LGHNA, CDR2 YSLEER. CDR3 length: 15 residues. CDR3 DNA: TGCGCCAGCAGCCAAGATCGCCTACGGACCGGGGAGCTGTTTTTT. The encoded protein is CASSQDRLRTGELFF.

The chain joins TRBV5-1 to TRBJ2-5, with D possibly matching TRBD1 (6 bases). V lost 3 bases and J lost 3, with 9 bases in between. CDR3 size: 13 residues. Germline V CDR1 and CDR2: SGHRS, YFSETQ. CDR3 nucleotide sequence: TGCGCCAGCAGCTGGGGACAAAAAGAGACCCAGTACTTC. Translating gives CASSWGQKETQYF.

The chain recombines TRBV27 with TRBJ1-1; D possibly corresponds to TRBD1 (6 bases). The CDR3 totals 14 residues. Germline loops: CDR1 MNHEY, CDR2 SMNVEV (reference sequence). V lost 5 bases to trimming and J lost 2 bases, with 12 bases between them. The CDR3 DNA reads TGTGCCAGCAGTAAAAGGGGGGGAAACACTGAAGCTTTCTTT. Its protein product is CASSKRGGNTEAFF.

The sample holds one count of this clone. This chain uses TRBV19 with TRBJ2-3; 8 bases are shared with TRBD2. V lost 5 bases, J lost 2 bases, and 12 bases stayed unmatched. This CDR3 region has 17 residues. CDR1 is LNHDA, CDR2 SQIVND, per germline (reference sequence). The CDR3: CASSGGRTSINTDTQYF. The CDR3 nucleotides read TGTGCCAGTAGTGGGGGACGGACTAGCATAAACACAGATACGCAGTATTTT.

The CDR3 here is CASSQSAGGDLGDYNSPLHF. The DNA for the CDR3 is TGCGCCAGCAGCCAAAGTGCGGGGGGAGACTTGGGTGATTATAATTCACCCCTCCACTTT. J is TRBJ1-6 and V is TRBV4-3, with D perhaps TRBD1 (5 bases). Germline assignment: CDR1 LGHNA and CDR2 YSLEER. This CDR3 is 20 amino acids long. Trimming pared 2 bases from V and 4 bases from J, leaving 24 bases between.

This chain uses TRBV7-6 with TRBJ1-1; 7 positions match TRBD1. The CDR3 contains 14 residues. V shed 6 bases, J shed 1 base, and the junction held 5 bases outside the gene matches. Germline CDR1 is SGHVS and CDR2 is FNYEAQ. In nucleotides, the CDR3 is TGTGCCAGCAGTCGTGGGACAGCGAACACTGAAGCTTTCTTT. This gives the protein CASSRGTANTEAFF.

The genes are TRBV4-3 and TRBJ1-1, with TRBD1 matching 8 bases. V lost 3 bases and J lost 3; bases outside the gene matches: 0. The germline V gene encodes CDR1 LGHNA and CDR2 YSLEER. The CDR3 length is 13 residues. This CDR3 is CASSQDRDTEAFF. CDR3 bases: TGCGCCAGCAGCCAGGACAGGGACACTGAAGCTTTCTTT.

V is TRBV7-6 and J is TRBJ1-5; 10 bases align to TRBD1. The CDR3 consists of 15 residues. Germline V gene data show CDR1 as SGHVS and CDR2 as FNYEAQ. The trim removed 5 bases at V and 3 bases at J, leaving 4 bases unmatched. CDR3 bases: TGTGCCAGCAGCCTCGGACAGGGGGACAATCAGCCCCAGCATTTT. It translates to CASSLGQGDNQPQHF.

The CDR3 protein is CASTSGQGQPQHF. The CDR3 DNA follows: TGTGCCAGCACCTCGGGACAGGGCCAGCCCCAGCATTTT. The rearrangement links TRBV6-1 to TRBJ1-5; TRBD1 matches at 9 bases. Germline V gene lookup returns CDR1 MNHNS and CDR2 SASEGT. This CDR3 has 13 residues. V dropped 7 bases and J dropped 7; count of bases not matched to a gene: 5.

This chain connects TRBV2 to TRBJ1-5; D not resolved. This CDR3 region has 15 residues. Germline V gives CDR1 SNHLY, CDR2 FYNNEI. Trimming left V 4 bases short and J 0 bases short, with 10 bases between. As DNA, the CDR3 is TGTGCCAGCAGTGCTCCAGGATATAGCAATCAGCCCCAGCATTTT. This gives the protein CASSAPGYSNQPQHF.

This clone was detected once. The rearrangement uses TRBV7-2 and TRBJ1-5; D is ambiguous. The germline V gene has CDR1 SGHTA and CDR2 FQGNSA. This CDR3 is built from 15 residues. Trimming removed 1 base from V and 5 bases from J, with 12 bases in between. DNA of the CDR3: TGTGCCAGCAGCTTAGTGTCTCTTGTTGATCAGCCCCAGCATTTT. It specifies CASSLVSLVDQPQHF.

This rearrangement joins TRBV5-1 to TRBJ2-1; D perhaps matches TRBD1 (6 bases). The CDR3 has 16 amino acids. V gave up 1 base and J gave up 8 bases, with 19 bases separating them. CDR1 and CDR2 (germline): SGHRS, YFSETQ. As DNA, the CDR3 is TGCGCCAGCAGCTTGCGTTGGCAGGGGAACGGTTATGAGCAGTTCTTC. Encoded protein: CASSLRWQGNGYEQFF.

The chain couples TRBV29-1 to TRBJ1-5, with 7 positions matching TRBD1. Germline values: CDR1 SQVTM, CDR2 ANQGSEA. The CDR3 contains 12 residues. The V segment lost 6 bases and the J segment 9 bases; nucleotides outside the gene matches: 8. The CDR3 sequence is CSVLQGLGPQHF. CDR3 DNA sequence: TGCAGCGTCCTACAGGGGCTCGGGCCCCAGCATTTT.

Turning to this clone: The same CDR3 is also encoded by other DNA sequences in this sample. The CDR3 nucleotides read TGTGCCAGCAGCGTGCAGGGAACAGATACGCAGTATTTT. This codes for CASSVQGTDTQYF. V usage is TRBV9 and J usage is TRBJ2-3; a possible D gene is TRBD1 (5 bases). Trimming stripped 2 bases from V and 3 bases from J, with 7 bases between. The germline V gene has CDR1 SGDLS and CDR2 YYNGEE. CDR3 length: 13 amino acids.

The chain employs TRBV11-2 and TRBJ1-2; TRBD1 aligns across 10 bases. Germline V CDR1 and CDR2: SGHAT, FQNNGV. V lost 4 bases and J lost 5; bases outside the gene matches: 4. The CDR3 spans 14 residues. The CDR3, as DNA: TGTGCCAGCAGCTCGACAGGGGGCGGGTATGGCTACACCTTC. As protein: CASSSTGGGYGYTF. The full variable domain, in which reference TRBV11-2 and TRBJ1-2 provide the parts outside the CDR3, is EAGVAQSPRYKIIEKRQSVAFWCNPISGHATLYWYQQILGQGPKLLIQFQNNGVVDDSQLPKDRFSAERLKGVDSTLKIQPAKLEDSAVYLCASSSTGGGYGYTFGSGTRLTVV.

V and J are TRBV6-5 and TRBJ2-7; 7 positions agree with TRBD1. Germline CDR1 reads MNHEY; CDR2 reads SVGAGI. Trimming at V came to 5 bases and at J to 0 bases, leaving 7 bases not matched to a gene. The CDR3 runs to 15 residues. CDR3 nucleotide sequence: TGTGCCAGCAGTCTACAGAGGGACAGCTCCTACGAGCAGTACTTC. Translation gives CASSLQRDSSYEQYF.

This rearrangement joins TRBV25-1 to TRBJ1-3, with a possible D match to TRBD1 (6 bases). Trimming stripped 7 bases from V and 2 bases from J, with 9 bases between. The CDR3 extends over 13 amino acids. Germline V gene data show CDR1 as MGHDK and CDR2 as SYGVNS. CDR3 sequence: CASTGTPGNTIYF. As DNA, the CDR3 is TGTGCCAGCACCGGGACACCTGGAAACACCATATATTTT.

V is TRBV18 and J is TRBJ1-1; tentatively, D is TRBD1 (6 bases). V was pared by 3 bases and J by 5 bases, with 22 bases between. CDR3 length equals 17 residues. Germline V gene data show CDR1 as KGHSH and CDR2 as LQKENI. CDR3 coding DNA: TGTGCCAGCTCACCTAGAACAGGGACGGGTGAGGGTACTGAAGCTTTCTTT. Translated, it gives CASSPRTGTGEGTEAFF.

The count of this clone is one. V and J are TRBV14 and TRBJ2-4; no firm D call. Germline lookup yields CDR1 SGHDN and CDR2 FVKESK. The germline V and J ends were trimmed by 1 base and 8 bases, with 15 bases remaining between them. The CDR3 length is 15 residues. CDR3 DNA sequence: TGTGCCAGCAGCCAAGGAAGAGAGGCGACGGACATTCAGTACTTC. Translation gives CASSQGREATDIQYF.

The chain couples TRBV25-1 to TRBJ2-5; a weak D match, TRBD2 (6 bases). The germline V and J ends were trimmed by 5 bases and 1 base, with 20 bases remaining between them. The CDR3 consists of 17 residues. CDR1 and CDR2 (germline): MGHDK, SYGVNS. The CDR3 nucleotides read TGTGCCAGCAGTCCAGGTTGGGGGGTCGAATTCCAAGAGACCCAGTACTTC. Translated, it gives CASSPGWGVEFQETQYF.

The count of this clone is one. In nucleotides, the CDR3 is TGTGCCAGCAGCTTAAACAGGGTACTCTACAATGAGCAGTTCTTC. Its protein is CASSLNRVLYNEQFF. The chain links TRBV5-6 to TRBJ2-1; a possible D gene is TRBD1 (6 bases). The ends were cut back, 2 bases at V and 3 bases at J, with 12 bases in the middle. From germline, CDR1 is SGHDT and CDR2 YYEEEE. The CDR3 sequence is 15 residues long.

V is TRBV5-1 and J is TRBJ2-4, with D possibly matching TRBD1 (5 bases). There are 15 residues in the CDR3. Germline V gene lookup returns CDR1 SGHRS and CDR2 YFSETQ. V gave up 0 bases and J gave up 2 bases, with 9 bases separating them. CDR3 amino acids: CASSLGQGTKNIQYF. CDR3 DNA sequence: TGCGCCAGCAGCTTGGGCCAGGGTACCAAAAACATTCAGTACTTC.

The V and J genes are TRBV30 and TRBJ1-5; weak D call: TRBD1 (5 bases). V was pared by 2 bases and J by 7 bases, with 21 bases between. The CDR3 consists of 16 residues. The germline gives CDR1 GTSNPN, CDR2 SVGIG (reference sequence). The CDR3 DNA reads TGTGCCTGGAGTCGCACGGGCGGGGGTCGGGGACAGCCCCAGCATTTT. Amino acids: CAWSRTGGGRGQPQHF. Using reference TRBV30 and TRBJ1-5 for the parts outside the CDR3, the full variable domain is SQTIHQWPATLVQPVGSPLSLECTVEGTSNPNLYWYRQAAGRGLQLLFYSVGIGQISSEVPQNLSASRPQDRQFILSSKKLLLSDSGFYLCAWSRTGGGRGQPQHFGDGTRLSIL.

The chain links TRBV28 to TRBJ2-7; weak D call: TRBD1 (6 bases). Trimming pared 11 bases from V and 7 bases from J, leaving 21 bases between. Germline CDR1 reads MDHEN; CDR2 reads SYDVKM. This CDR3 is built from 13 residues. The CDR3 bases are TGTGCCTACAATGCAAGGGGGATGGGGGAGCAGTACTTC. It is translated as CAYNARGMGEQYF.